The entry below describes one T cell receptor beta chain. Its antigen is as yet unknown. The data were obtained in a study of T cell responses to AZD1222 COVID-19 vaccine. Broader study findings: Mapped onto spike, vaccine-associated CD4 TCRs spanned it and were dominant at 160-218 and 743-854.

V gave up 1 base and J gave up 7 bases; unmatched junction bases: 8. The germline CDR1 and CDR2 sequences are SGHTA and FQGNSA. This CDR3 contains 18 residues. Sequencing was performed with immunoSEQ multiplex PCR; in TCRdb, only in-frame clones are kept and a portion is missing. The table includes some 200,000 clones, 88% detected once. This sequence joins TRBV7-2 and TRBJ2-2; 14 bases match TRBD2. This receptor was taken from an adult who received the AZD1222 COVID-19 vaccine. This material consisted of peripheral blood, taken 28 days after the second AZD1222 dose. Here the CDR3 reads CASSLVGLAGARGGELFF. The CDR3 DNA follows: TGTGCCAGCAGCTTAGTGGGACTAGCGGGGGCACGTGGCGGGGAGCTGTTTTTT.